This TCR beta chain was profiled in a study of early T cells in non-severe SARS-CoV-2 infection. Using its own MiXCR run on the 5' RACE reads, TCRdb lists one record per CDR3 protein. The sample consists of about 56,000 distinct CDR3 sequences, about 15% of them appearing once. The V and J ends lost 4 bases and 0 bases respectively, with 7 bases between them. Germline lookup yields CDR1 MNHNS and CDR2 SASEGT. The CDR3 covers 14 residues. This clonotype was counted between two and nine times. The rearrangement links TRBV6-1 to TRBJ2-1; the D is unclear. The source material was whole blood, sampled at baseline. The sequence was collected from an adult who was a healthcare worker with PCR-confirmed SARS-CoV-2 infection or an uninfected control (not recorded which). CDR3 loop: CASSVSSSYNEQFF. CDR3 DNA: TGTGCCAGCAGTGTAAGCAGCTCCTACAATGAGCAGTTCTTC.